This TCR beta chain was documented in a study of cytomegalovirus exposure and HLA in healthy donors. The CDR3 spans 14 residues. The ends were cut back, 1 base at V and 3 bases at J, with 7 bases in the middle. Germline CDR1 LNHDA, CDR2 SQIVND (reference sequence). The PCR contained 60 Vbeta and 13 Jbeta primers. Data came from immunoSEQ multiplex PCR; TCRdb stores just in-frame clones and leaves some out. Here the sample spans about 170,000 clones, about 76% being singletons. What was sequenced was PBMCs. This clonotype was sampled from a woman between 18 and 30 years old in good health and CMV-seropositive. V and J are TRBV19 and TRBJ1-5, with D unresolved. The CDR3 DNA follows: TGTGCCAGTAGTATAGTGGCAGTCAATCAGCCCCAGCATTTT. It translates to CASSIVAVNQPQHF.